The TCR beta chain described here comes from a study of shared clonotypes between healthy human individuals (dated by TCRdb to 2020 to 2021). Regarding the study in general: Three men and a couple of women, aged 18 to 49 years, made up the cohort. For each donor, CD4 naive and CD4 memory were each given three plates, CD8 naive was given two plates, and CD8 memory was given one plate. To estimate repertoire size and how much clonotype sharing occurs between individuals, the study deeply sequenced the blood TCR repertoires of a handful of healthy adults. Different laboratories and diverse techniques were used to prepare libraries and sequence TCR repertoires, to increase sequencing depth and limit assay-specific biases. Between about 0.85 and 8.9 billion PBMCs per donor were obtained by leukapheresis.

Using the deep immunoSEQ assay, TCR CDR3 regions were amplified from genomic DNA by multiplex PCR. Extracted genomic DNA from each cell subset was spread evenly across all wells of several immunoSEQ 96-well plates, with each plate serving as a replicate. For sorted subsets, around 200 ng genomic DNA, equal to 30,000 or so T cell genomes, was loaded into each replicate PCR. Purified libraries were measured with a Qubit 3.0 fluorometer, size-checked on a Bioanalyzer 2100, and measured again with the KAPA Library Quantification kit. A separate single-read 150-cycle Illumina NextSeq 550 flow cell was used to sequence each immunoSEQ 96-well plate. Per the original workflow: Because the immunoSEQ output included only junctional sequences and no quality scores, the filtering could not be the same as the filtering used for full-length reads. Sequences were annotated with PyIR, a Python wrapper for IgBLAST v1.9, using IMGT germline references to assign V/J genes and CDR3. Reads were filtered out if the reads had weak V/J assignments (E-value above 1e-6), no CDR3, stop codons, out-of-frame junctions, or ambiguous translated residues. V3J clonotypes were defined as sequences sharing an identical inferred V gene, J gene, and CDR3 amino acid sequence. Percentage overlap between repertoires was computed as shared unique clonotypes divided by the size of the smaller repertoire. Three approaches were used to assess repertoire richness: RTK rarefaction, the Chao1 estimator, and Recon v2.1 estimates of unobserved clonotypes. For all TCRbeta clonotypes obtained by the gDNA method from a few donors, generation probabilities were computed with OLGA. Sourced from immuneACCESS, this table was stored by TCRdb with only in-frame sequences that have V and J called. A share of the clones is absent; for the studies checked, an unresolved V gene accounts for under half, and the remainder has no known explanation. V and J calls and clone size are those listed in that table; D and trimming were worked out from the DNA. This sample lists 2 million to 3 million clones; 80% to 95% were detected once. The ten largest clonotypes hold about 0.34% of the sample.

A word on this clone: Its cognate antigen has yet to be identified. Within one base of it there is no much larger clone, and no base qualities were kept.

The research as a whole found: Only blood was sampled, and tissue TCR repertoires likely differ from those in blood. Pairwise subsampling led to the expectation that sequencing depth would affect the degree of clonotype sharing among donors. Compared with non-shared clonotypes, the clonotypes found in all four sorted-subset donors had higher generation probabilities. Because the study included only a small number of donors, the genetic and exposure-history diversity represented was limited. Naive subsets generally had larger estimated clonotype richness than memory subsets. Even with the large sequencing depth, rarefaction of the sorted-subset datasets indicated that sequencing was incomplete. Across four donors, about 5% of naive CD4, approximately 3.6% of naive CD8, 2.3% of memory CD4, and 0.4% of memory CD8 clonotypes were shared.

Healthy HIV-negative adults with no recently reported acute infections or vaccinations were included as donors. Every donor was a Caucasian adult living in Nashville, Tennessee, USA. Magnetic negative selection was used to enrich CD4+ T cells, after which naive cells were positively selected on CD45RA and the negative fraction became the memory subset. Blood was obtained by leukapheresis, after which PBMCs were separated by Ficoll-Histopaque density gradient centrifugation and cryopreserved in liquid nitrogen vapor phase. Purity and quantity of every magnetically sorted T cell population were checked by analytical flow cytometry. Genomic DNA was isolated from every sorted fraction and measured by UV absorbance on a Nanodrop 2000c. CDR1 MNHEY and CDR2 SVGAGI are derived from the germline V gene. The CDR3 runs 14 residues from the cysteine to the phenylalanine. The DNA shown is the 42-base CDR3, in frame from base 1. The V end loses 6 bases and the J end loses 8 bases, and a stretch of 14 bases separates them.

The clonotype comes from a man aged 18 to 30 in good health. Some clones in this sample may be carry-over from other donors' samples. The sample was naive CD4+ T cells from PBMCs. What the cell subset or site label conveys for this sample: CD45RA+ positively selected. The chain is assembled from TRBV6-5 and TRBJ1-6; TRBD1 is a weak D gene call, 5 bases matching. The CDR3 region reads CASSRDARDSPLHF. DNA sequence: TGTGCCAGCAGCCGCGATGCCAGGGATTCACCCCTCCACTTT.